One sample yielded the 11 T cell receptor beta chains listed below, sequenced in a study of OX40 agonist ivuxolimab in advanced cancers. TCRdb's table, derived via immunoSEQ multiplex PCR, lists solely in-frame clones and lacks some. The sample lists roughly 40,000 clones, approximately 88% occurring once. This material consisted of CD4+ or CD8+ T cells sorted from blood, taken in a trial of the OX40 agonist ivuxolimab. The receptor source for this set is an adult with an advanced solid tumor such as melanoma, head and neck, liver or kidney cancer.

The chain has TRBV28 and TRBJ2-7; D is perhaps TRBD1 or TRBD2 (5 bases each). The CDR3 totals 13 residues. Trimming pared 2 bases from V and 7 bases from J, leaving 12 bases between. CDR1 and CDR2 (germline): MDHEN, SYDVKM. CDR3 sequence (DNA): TGTGCCAGCAGTTTAGGGACGGACTCAGAGCAGTACTTC. It translates to CASSLGTDSEQYF.

The chain combines TRBV9 with TRBJ2-1; the D is unclear. The CDR3 length is 13 residues. Germline CDR1 SGDLS, CDR2 YYNGEE. Trimming took off 2 bases at V and 4 bases at J, with 7 bases between the two ends. The CDR3 coding sequence is TGTGCCAGCAGCGTGTCGACTTACAATGAGCAGTTCTTC. Translation: CASSVSTYNEQFF.

The genes are TRBV4-1 and TRBJ1-1, with TRBD1 identical over 10 bases. Germline V CDR1 and CDR2: MGHRA, YSYEKL. This CDR3 comprises 15 residues. With V trimmed by 7 bases and J by 4 bases, 9 bases remained unmatched. CDR3: CASMTGGEFGTEAFF. Here the CDR3 DNA reads TGCGCCAGCATGACAGGGGGCGAATTTGGCACTGAAGCTTTCTTT.

This chain joins TRBV27 and TRBJ2-1; 8 positions agree with TRBD2. J was trimmed by 7 bases and V by 10 bases; bases with no gene match: 15. Germline V gene lookup returns CDR1 MNHEY and CDR2 SMNVEV (reference sequence). The CDR3 has 15 amino acids. The DNA of the CDR3 is TGTGCCACCAAAGGGGCGGGGGGCCTACTTAATGAGCAGTTCTTC. Translating it yields CATKGAGGLLNEQFF.

This rearrangement joins TRBV7-6 to TRBJ1-1; no clear D gene. The CDR3 is 15 amino acids. Germline V lookup: CDR1 SGHVS, CDR2 FNYEAQ. V lost 1 base and J lost 1, with 10 bases in between. Here the CDR3 reads CASSLGITGNTEAFF. In DNA, the CDR3 is TGTGCCAGCAGCTTAGGGATTACGGGGAACACTGAAGCTTTCTTT. Variable domain in full (rest from reference TRBV7-6 and TRBJ1-1): GAGVSQSPRYKVTKRGQDVALRCDPISGHVSLYWYRQALGQGPEFLTYFNYEAQQDKSGLPNDRFSAERPEGSISTLTIQRTEQRDSAMYRCASSLGITGNTEAFFGQGTRLTVV.

The chain joins TRBV29-1 to TRBJ2-7, with a weak D call TRBD2 (5 bases). CDR3 size: 11 residues. V was shortened by 5 bases and J by 6 bases, with 11 bases between the two germline ends. Germline V gene lookup returns CDR1 SQVTM and CDR2 ANQGSEA. CDR3 sequence reads: CSVQSGLEQYV. The CDR3 DNA reads as TGCAGCGTTCAAAGCGGACTCGAGCAGTACGTC.

The rearrangement links TRBV5-4 to TRBJ1-1; D gene uncertain. Germline CDR1 reads SGHNT; CDR2 reads YYREEE (reference sequence). The germline V and J ends were trimmed by 4 bases and 1 base, with 14 bases remaining between them. This CDR3 contains 15 residues. In nucleotides, the CDR3 is TGTGCCAGCAGCACGGACGGGGTCCCGAACACTGAAGCTTTCTTT. Protein product: CASSTDGVPNTEAFF.

The genes are TRBV19 and TRBJ1-5; D is uncertain. The germline V and J ends were trimmed by 5 bases and 0 bases, with 11 bases remaining between them. The CDR3 consists of 15 residues. Germline V CDR1 and CDR2: LNHDA, SQIVND (reference sequence). The CDR3 DNA follows: TGTGCCAGTAGTTACACGGTTGATAGCAATCAGCCCCAGCATTTT. It is translated as CASSYTVDSNQPQHF.

The J gene is TRBJ2-5, the V gene TRBV19, with a weak D call TRBD1 (6 bases). The V gene lost 5 bases and the J gene lost 5 bases, with 15 bases spanning the gap. This CDR3 comprises 14 residues. CDR1 and CDR2 from the germline V gene are LNHDA and SQIVND (reference sequence). The CDR3 region is CASSPRLRGETQYF. The CDR3 DNA sequence: TGTGCCAGTAGTCCCCGGTTAAGGGGGGAGACCCAGTACTTC.

The chain combines TRBV29-1 with TRBJ2-3; TRBD1 matches at 7 bases. This CDR3 spans 17 amino acids. J was trimmed by 3 bases and V by 4 bases; bases with no gene match: 16. Per the germline V gene, CDR1 is SQVTM and CDR2 is ANQGSEA. In nucleotides, the CDR3 is TGCAGCGTTGTTAGAGCGAGGGACAGATATCAAACAGATACGCAGTATTTT. This codes for CSVVRARDRYQTDTQYF.

This chain uses TRBV7-6 with TRBJ1-3; D gene uncertain. The CDR3 consists of 15 residues. V was pared by 5 bases and J by 3 bases, with 14 bases between. The germline CDR1 and CDR2 sequences are SGHVS and FNYEAQ. This CDR3 reads CASSPGPTGGNTIYF. CDR3 in DNA: TGTGCCAGCAGCCCCGGCCCGACCGGTGGAAACACCATATATTTT.